Following are 4 T cell receptor beta chains from one sample sequenced in a study of CD8 T cells in ankylosing spondylitis. TCRdb ran MiXCR on the 5' RACE reads and lists one entry per CDR3 protein. Found here are a few hundred thousand distinct CDR3 sequences, more than 20% of them singletons; the top ten hold 10% to 15%. The sequencing input was blood, either unsorted or a sorted T cell fraction (not recorded which). Receptors originate from a male donor with ankylosing spondylitis or in good health (not recorded which).

The chain couples TRBV10-3 to TRBJ2-3; 11 bases are shared with TRBD1. The CDR3 has 15 amino acids. The V gene's germline CDR1 is ENHRY and CDR2 SYGVKD. V dropped 2 bases and J dropped 6; count of bases not matched to a gene: 4. The chain's CDR3 is CAISEGGQGADTQYF. The CDR3 coding sequence is TGTGCCATCAGTGAGGGAGGACAGGGGGCGGATACGCAGTATTTT.

This clonotype was counted a few times. The chain recombines TRBV30 with TRBJ2-2; TRBD1 is a possible D gene (5 bases). Per the germline V gene, CDR1 is GTSNPN and CDR2 is SVGIG (reference sequence). Trimming stripped 4 bases from V and 3 bases from J, with 6 bases between. The CDR3 consists of 12 residues. This chain's CDR3 is CAWIRDTGELFF. DNA of the CDR3: TGTGCCTGGATCAGGGACACCGGGGAGCTGTTTTTT. The entire variable domain, with the rest obtained from reference TRBV30 and TRBJ2-2, is as follows: SQTIHQWPATLVQPVGSPLSLECTVEGTSNPNLYWYRQAAGRGLQLLFYSVGIGQISSEVPQNLSASRPQDRQFILSSKKLLLSDSGFYLCAWIRDTGELFFGEGSRLTVL.

The V gene is TRBV6-1, the J gene TRBJ2-1; the match to TRBD2 covers 9 bases. Germline lookup yields CDR1 MNHNS and CDR2 SASEGT. V dropped 3 bases and J dropped 1; count of bases not matched to a gene: 4. This CDR3 has 16 residues. As DNA, the CDR3 is TGTGCCAGCAGTGACGCGGGGGGGATTTCCTACAATGAGCAGTTCTTC. Protein: CASSDAGGISYNEQFF.

This clonotype has a handful of counts. The chain is built from TRBV28 and TRBJ2-7; weak D call: TRBD1 (5 bases). CDR1 is MDHEN, CDR2 SYDVKM, per germline. The CDR3 is made up of 13 amino acids. V lost 7 bases and J 6 bases, leaving 16 bases between the germline ends. The CDR3 DNA reads as TGTGCCAGCACCACCCCGTCTGGGGCCGAGCAGTACTTC. As protein: CASTTPSGAEQYF.